What follows are 32 T cell receptor beta chains derived from one specimen sequenced in a study of OX40 agonist ivuxolimab in advanced cancers. Sequenced by immunoSEQ multiplex PCR; TCRdb stores in-frame clones only, minus some. Among some 50,000 clones listed, almost 80% were seen once. The specimen comprised CD4+ or CD8+ T cells sorted from blood, sampled in a trial of the OX40 agonist ivuxolimab. All receptors come from an adult with an advanced solid tumor such as melanoma, head and neck, liver or kidney cancer.

CDR3 residues: CATSREAESQPQHF. In DNA, the CDR3 is TGTGCCACCAGCAGAGAAGCAGAAAGTCAGCCCCAGCATTTT. V and J are TRBV15 and TRBJ1-5, with no clear D. Germline CDR1 LNHNV, CDR2 YYDKDF (reference sequence). The ends were cut back, 0 bases at V and 6 bases at J, with 9 bases in the middle. The CDR3 loop spans 14 amino acids.

This clone was seen only once. The rearrangement uses TRBV5-5 and TRBJ2-5, with TRBD1 matching over 8 bases. V trimming: 4 bases; J trimming: 2 bases; junction bases outside the gene matches: 4. The CDR3 is 14 residues long. Germline V CDR1 and CDR2: SGHKS, YYEKEE (reference sequence). The chain's CDR3 is CASSIGQGQETQYF. In DNA form, the CDR3 reads TGTGCCAGCAGCATCGGACAGGGACAAGAGACCCAGTACTTC.

Many counts were recorded for this clone. The chain is built from TRBV6-5 and TRBJ2-1, with 11 bases that match TRBD2. CDR1 and CDR2 from the germline V gene are MNHEY and SVGAGI. The CDR3 has 15 amino acids. V lost 8 bases and J lost 3; bases outside the gene matches: 6. CDR3 in amino acids: CASRELAGDYNEQFF. CDR3 in DNA: TGTGCCAGCCGAGAACTAGCGGGAGACTACAATGAGCAGTTCTTC.

J is TRBJ2-5 and V is TRBV5-4; TRBD2 aligns across 8 bases. The CDR3 is 15 amino acids. J gave up 3 bases and V 2 bases, and 6 bases lay outside the gene matches. Germline assignment: CDR1 SGHNT and CDR2 YYREEE (reference sequence). In nucleotides, the CDR3 is TGTGCCAGCAGCTTTCTAGCGGGTGAGGAAGAGACCCAGTACTTC. It specifies CASSFLAGEEETQYF.

The V gene is TRBV7-2, the J gene TRBJ2-1, with 8 positions matching TRBD1. J lost 10 bases, V lost 5 bases, and 7 bases had no gene match. Germline V gene data show CDR1 as SGHTA and CDR2 as FQGNSA. The CDR3 loop spans 13 amino acids. The CDR3 coding sequence is TGTGCCAGCAGCCAACACCGGGACAGGGAGCAGTTCTTC. Protein sequence: CASSQHRDREQFF. The full variable domain, rest sourced from reference TRBV7-2 and TRBJ2-1, is GAGVSQSPSNKVTEKGKDVELRCDPISGHTALYWYRQSLGQGLEFLIYFQGNSAPDKSGLPSDRFSAERTGGSVSTLTIQRTQQEDSAVYLCASSQHRDREQFFGPGTRLTVL.

The chain is built from TRBV28 and TRBJ1-2, with TRBD1 identical over 10 bases. The CDR3 spans 14 residues. Germline loops: CDR1 MDHEN, CDR2 SYDVKM. J was trimmed by 3 bases and V by 2 bases; bases with no gene match: 0. The CDR3 DNA sequence: TGTGCCAGCAGTTTAGGGACAGGGGACTATGGCTACACCTTC. Translating gives CASSLGTGDYGYTF.

This clone was observed a single time. The CDR3 nucleotides are TGTGCCAGCAGTTACTTACAGGCGGGATACAATGATGAGCAGTTCTTC. Its protein is CASSYLQAGYNDEQFF. The gene calls are TRBV6-6 and TRBJ2-1, with a weak D call TRBD2 (6 bases). Per the germline V gene, CDR1 is MNHNY and CDR2 is SVGAGI (reference sequence). The CDR3 is 16 residues long. V was shortened by 1 base and J by 8 bases, with 18 bases between the two germline ends.

As for this clone: Different DNA sequences within this sample yield the same CDR3. This chain joins TRBV6-1 and TRBJ1-2, with 7 nucleotides matching TRBD1. V dropped 5 bases and J dropped 8; count of bases not matched to a gene: 14. This CDR3 has 15 residues. Looked up from germline, CDR1 is MNHNS and CDR2 is SASEGT. CDR3 sequence: CASSFEGGVGYGYTF. The CDR3 DNA follows: TGTGCCAGCAGTTTCGAAGGGGGCGTGGGGTACGGCTACACCTTC.

The rearrangement joins TRBV9 to TRBJ1-1; no definite D call. This CDR3 has 13 amino acids. Germline lookup yields CDR1 SGDLS and CDR2 YYNGEE. V was shortened by 0 bases and J by 4 bases, with 7 bases between the two germline ends. The CDR3 sequence: CASSVGSGTEAFF. CDR3 nucleotides: TGTGCCAGCAGCGTAGGTTCTGGCACTGAAGCTTTCTTT.

The chain employs TRBV29-1 and TRBJ1-2; no reliable D call. CDR1 is SQVTM, CDR2 ANQGSEA, per germline. V lost 7 bases and J 4 bases, leaving 7 bases between the germline ends. This CDR3 spans 10 amino acids. This CDR3 reads CSAKSYGYTF. The CDR3 coding sequence is TGCAGCGCCAAATCCTATGGCTACACCTTC.

V gene TRBV7-9 combines with J gene TRBJ1-2, with unresolved D. Trimming shortened V by 0 bases and J by 8 bases, and 7 bases separated the two germline ends. This CDR3 comprises 12 residues. In germline, CDR1 is SEHNR, CDR2 FQNEAQ (reference sequence). In DNA, the CDR3 is TGTGCCAGCAGCTTAGCGGTTGGCGGCTACACCTTC. Protein product: CASSLAVGGYTF.

V usage is TRBV5-3 and J usage is TRBJ1-6; 8 bases fit TRBD1. TRBV5-3 is treated as an ORF (open reading frame) with a function not yet certain. The V and J ends lost 5 bases and 7 bases, in that order; junction bases with no gene match: 11. CDR3 length equals 16 residues. CDR3 sequence: CARRTQRQGPNSPLHF. CDR3 coding DNA: TGTGCCAGAAGAACGCAACGACAGGGGCCCAATTCACCCCTCCACTTT.

The V and J genes are TRBV11-1 and TRBJ2-7; perhaps D is TRBD1 or TRBD2 (5 bases each). The germline V gene encodes CDR1 SGHAT and CDR2 FQDESV (reference sequence). Trimming left V 5 bases short and J 11 bases short, with 22 bases between. The CDR3 consists of 14 residues. In nucleotides, the CDR3 is TGTGCCAGCAGCACCCGGGACCCCCGTTTTGTTAAGTACTTC. Encoded protein: CASSTRDPRFVKYF. Full variable domain (remainder filled in from reference TRBV11-1 and TRBJ2-7): EAEVAQSPRYKITEKSQAVAFWCDPISGHATLYWYRQILGQGPELLVQFQDESVVDDSQLPKDRFSAERLKGVDSTLKIQPAELGDSAMYLCASSTRDPRFVKYFGPGTRLTVT.

The chain carries TRBV7-9 and TRBJ2-7; TRBD2 aligns across 8 bases. The CDR3 has 15 amino acids. Germline loops: CDR1 SEHNR, CDR2 FQNEAQ (reference sequence). The ends lost 4 bases at V and 3 bases at J; junction bases unmatched: 8. The CDR3 protein is CASSSPSGQDYEQYF. CDR3 bases: TGTGCCAGCAGCTCCCCTAGCGGGCAAGACTACGAGCAGTACTTC.

The chain carries TRBV19 and TRBJ1-1; D might be TRBD1 (6 bases). The CDR3 is made up of 11 amino acids. Trimming took 6 bases from V and 8 from J, leaving 10 bases between them. The germline CDR1 and CDR2 sequences are LNHDA and SQIVND (reference sequence). This chain's CDR3 is CASRQGTEAFF. CDR3 sequence (DNA): TGTGCCAGTAGACAGGGTACCGAAGCTTTCTTT.

The chain has TRBV18 and TRBJ1-2; D ambiguous. The CDR3 runs 15 residues. Germline CDR1 reads KGHSH; CDR2 reads LQKENI. V was pared by 2 bases and J by 0 bases, with 10 bases between. The DNA of the CDR3 is TGTGCCAGCTCACCAACGGGATCGGCTAACTATGGCTACACCTTC. Protein: CASSPTGSANYGYTF.

This clone showed up just a few times. The J gene is TRBJ2-7, the V gene TRBV10-3, with 7 bases identical to TRBD2. J was trimmed by 3 bases and V by 10 bases; bases with no gene match: 9. The CDR3 is made up of 13 amino acids. The V gene's germline CDR1 is ENHRY and CDR2 SYGVKD. The CDR3 reads CATTGTTNYEQYF. In DNA, the CDR3 is TGTGCCACCACCGGGACTACTAACTACGAGCAGTACTTC.

This chain uses TRBV15 with TRBJ1-2; no clear D gene. Trimming took off 0 bases at V and 0 bases at J, with 5 bases between the two ends. Germline V CDR1 and CDR2: LNHNV, YYDKDF (reference sequence). CDR3 size: 14 residues. DNA of the CDR3: TGTGCCACCAGCAGAGATGGTGCTAACTATGGCTACACCTTC. Translated: CATSRDGANYGYTF.

The CDR3 protein is CASSLEGRGNQPQHF. In DNA, the CDR3 is TGCGCCAGCAGCTTGGAGGGCAGGGGGAATCAGCCCCAGCATTTT. The rearrangement joins TRBV5-1 to TRBJ1-5; 7 positions agree with TRBD1. CDR3 length equals 15 residues. Germline CDR1 is SGHRS and CDR2 is YFSETQ. The trim removed 0 bases at V and 4 bases at J, leaving 4 bases unmatched.

V and J are TRBV5-8 and TRBJ2-5, with 7 bases fitting TRBD1. Germline V gene sequence: CDR1 SGHTS, CDR2 YDEGEE. This CDR3 spans 15 amino acids. J lost 3 bases, V lost 3 bases, and 8 bases had no gene match. The CDR3 protein is CASSSGTDLEETQYF. Written as DNA, the CDR3 is TGTGCCAGCAGCTCCGGGACAGACTTAGAAGAGACCCAGTACTTC.

V usage is TRBV6-6 and J usage is TRBJ2-3; 9 bases agree with TRBD2. CDR3 length equals 16 residues. Trimming took 5 bases from V and 2 from J; bases not matched to a gene: 8. Germline lookup yields CDR1 MNHNY and CDR2 SVGAGI (reference sequence). CDR3 in amino acids: CASSPLAGGVTDTQYF. The CDR3 bases are TGTGCCAGCAGTCCCCTTGCGGGAGGGGTCACAGATACGCAGTATTTT.

The chain employs TRBV19 and TRBJ2-1, with D hard to call. From germline, CDR1 is LNHDA and CDR2 SQIVND (reference sequence). Trimming cost V 3 bases and J 6 bases, with 6 bases left between them. This CDR3 comprises 12 residues. The CDR3 sequence is CASSMTSNEQFF. CDR3 nucleotide sequence: TGTGCCAGTAGTATGACTTCCAATGAGCAGTTCTTC. Drawing the rest from reference TRBV19 and TRBJ2-1, the complete variable domain is DGGITQSPKYLFRKEGQNVTLSCEQNLNHDAMYWYRQDPGQGLRLIYYSQIVNDFQKGDIAEGYSVSREKKESFPLTVTSAQKNPTAFYLCASSMTSNEQFFGPGTRLTVL.

This clone was observed a few times. The chain recombines TRBV6-5 with TRBJ1-1; D remains ambiguous. The germline V gene encodes CDR1 MNHEY and CDR2 SVGAGI. There are 11 residues in the CDR3. V dropped 3 bases and J dropped 11 bases, with 10 bases sitting between them. The CDR3 loop reads CASSYYGRAFF. The CDR3 DNA reads as TGTGCCAGCAGTTATTATGGGAGGGCTTTCTTT.

This chain connects TRBV29-1 to TRBJ1-3; 7 nucleotides agree with TRBD1. The V segment lost 4 bases and the J segment 0 bases; nucleotides outside the gene matches: 27. This CDR3 region has 22 residues. The germline V gene has CDR1 SQVTM and CDR2 ANQGSEA. CDR3 nucleotides: TGCAGCGTTGCCCCCCCCTCCCCCAATTTCCCCAACAGGGGCCTCTCTGGAAACACCATATATTTT. Translating gives CSVAPPSPNFPNRGLSGNTIYF.

CDR3 protein: CASSRGQGVSYEQYF. Written as DNA, the CDR3 is TGTGCCAGTAGTAGGGGACAGGGGGTCTCCTACGAGCAGTACTTC. This sequence joins TRBV19 and TRBJ2-7, with 11 bases matching TRBD1. Germline V gene data show CDR1 as LNHDA and CDR2 as SQIVND (reference sequence). The CDR3 consists of 15 residues. The J segment lost 0 bases and the V segment lost 4 bases, leaving 2 bases of the junction unmatched. Full variable domain (remainder filled in from reference TRBV19 and TRBJ2-7): DGGITQSPKYLFRKEGQNVTLSCEQNLNHDAMYWYRQDPGQGLRLIYYSQIVNDFQKGDIAEGYSVSREKKESFPLTVTSAQKNPTAFYLCASSRGQGVSYEQYFGPGTRLTVT.

The chain recombines TRBV18 with TRBJ2-1; TRBD2 agrees at 9 bases. This CDR3 spans 15 amino acids. Trimming cost V 2 bases and J 5 bases; bases outside gene matches: 4. Germline CDR1 reads KGHSH; CDR2 reads LQKENI. The CDR3 loop reads CASSPGLAGNNEQFF. CDR3 DNA sequence: TGTGCCAGCTCACCAGGCCTAGCGGGGAACAATGAGCAGTTCTTC.

The rearrangement uses TRBV11-2 and TRBJ2-2, with 10 bases identical to TRBD1. Looked up from germline, CDR1 is SGHAT and CDR2 is FQNNGV. The CDR3 contains 16 residues. The V segment lost 6 bases and the J segment 3 bases; nucleotides outside the gene matches: 7. Here the CDR3 reads CASRETGTGDTGELFF. The CDR3 DNA reads TGTGCCAGCAGGGAGACCGGGACAGGGGACACCGGGGAGCTGTTTTTT. The whole variable domain, filled in from reference TRBV11-2 and TRBJ2-2, reads EAGVAQSPRYKIIEKRQSVAFWCNPISGHATLYWYQQILGQGPKLLIQFQNNGVVDDSQLPKDRFSAERLKGVDSTLKIQPAKLEDSAVYLCASRETGTGDTGELFFGEGSRLTVL.

This rearrangement joins TRBV19 to TRBJ2-5, with 8 bases aligning to TRBD2. V shed 1 base and J 2 bases; nucleotides not matched to a gene: 6. Germline values: CDR1 LNHDA, CDR2 SQIVND (reference sequence). This CDR3 spans 16 amino acids. The CDR3 sequence: CASSIGGSSGQETQYF. The CDR3 DNA reads TGTGCCAGTAGTATAGGGGGGTCTAGCGGGCAAGAGACCCAGTACTTC.

CDR3: CASSTGYNEQFF. The CDR3 nucleotides read TGTGCCAGCAGCACAGGGTACAATGAGCAGTTCTTC. This sequence joins TRBV9 and TRBJ2-1, with D maybe TRBD1 (6 bases). V lost 4 bases to trimming and J lost 4 bases, with 6 bases between them. CDR1 is SGDLS, CDR2 YYNGEE, per germline. This CDR3 comprises 12 residues.

This chain links TRBV6-6 with TRBJ1-2, with D possibly matching TRBD1 (5 bases). The CDR3 is 15 residues long. Germline-derived CDR1 and CDR2 are MNHNY and SVGAGI (reference sequence). V lost 8 bases and J lost 5, with 21 bases in between. The CDR3 nucleotides are TGTGCCAGCTATTCCCCAGACAGAAAATTTTATGGCTACACCTTC. Protein product: CASYSPDRKFYGYTF.

The gene calls are TRBV19 and TRBJ1-5, with 9 nucleotides matching TRBD1. The CDR3 is 15 amino acids. Germline CDR1 reads LNHDA; CDR2 reads SQIVND (reference sequence). Trimming removed 9 bases from V and 2 bases from J; junction bases left unmatched: 8. The CDR3 region has the DNA TGTGCCAGCTCTCGGGGACAGGGAGGCAATCAGCCCCAGCATTTT. The encoded protein is CASSRGQGGNQPQHF.

The V call is TRBV6-5, the J call TRBJ2-1; the D is unclear. Between the trimmed V and J ends, which lost 2 bases and 7 bases, there was a span of 9 bases. This CDR3 has 13 residues. From germline, CDR1 is MNHEY and CDR2 SVGAGI. CDR3 coding DNA: TGTGCCAGCAGTTACAGCTCGCGGAATGAGCAGTTCTTC. Residues: CASSYSSRNEQFF.